This T cell receptor (beta chain) stems from a study of cytomegalovirus exposure and HLA in healthy donors. Study-wide background: From HLA-typed donors, an early data release held 70 million to 100 million unique TCRs. Of all 360 or so donors who were genotyped, about 80% belonged to the Caucasian-associated ancestry cluster.

Donors likely had unrecorded immune exposures despite being nominally healthy when sampled. Amplification used 60 Vbeta primers and 13 Jbeta primers. Data came from immunoSEQ multiplex PCR; TCRdb stores just in-frame clones and leaves some out. Of 100,000 to 150,000 clones listed, around four fifths are singletons. The junction had 5 bases not matched to a gene; V was cut back by 8 bases and J by 0 bases. The CDR3 is made up of 15 amino acids. The germline V gene has CDR1 SNHLY and CDR2 FYNNEI. V usage is TRBV2 and J usage is TRBJ2-1; 9 bases are a match to TRBD2. The receptor was isolated from a female donor in good health and CMV-seronegative. The specimen was PBMCs. The CDR3 loop reads CASLGAGGSYNEQFF. CDR3 DNA: TGTGCCAGCCTCGGAGCGGGAGGCTCCTACAATGAGCAGTTCTTC.